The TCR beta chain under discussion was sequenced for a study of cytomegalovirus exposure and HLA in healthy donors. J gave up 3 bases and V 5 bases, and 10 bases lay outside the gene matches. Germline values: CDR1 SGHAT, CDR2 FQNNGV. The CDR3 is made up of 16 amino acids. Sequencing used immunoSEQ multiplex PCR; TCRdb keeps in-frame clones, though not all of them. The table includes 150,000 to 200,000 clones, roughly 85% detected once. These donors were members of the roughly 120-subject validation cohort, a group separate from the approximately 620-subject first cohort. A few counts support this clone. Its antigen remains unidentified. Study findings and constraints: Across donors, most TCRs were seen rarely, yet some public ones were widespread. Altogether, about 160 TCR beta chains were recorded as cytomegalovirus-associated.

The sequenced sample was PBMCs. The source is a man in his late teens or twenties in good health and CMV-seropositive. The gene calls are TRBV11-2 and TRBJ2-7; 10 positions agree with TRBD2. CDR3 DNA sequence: TGTGCCAGCAGCCATCCAGAGCGGGAGGGCATCTACGAGCAGTACTTC. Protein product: CASSHPEREGIYEQYF.